This is a list of T cell receptor beta chains from one sample in a study of blood T cell repertoires in COVID-19. Generated by immunoSEQ multiplex PCR, the TCRdb table keeps only in-frame clones and is missing some. The sample yields around 180,000 clones, roughly 82% seen once. Sequenced: peripheral blood. These receptors were taken from a woman aged 25 to 39 with acute or convalescent COVID-19. Each CDR3 is given with its conserved first and last residue. Each record gives: D gene, clone size, J gene, V gene, CDR3 protein, CDR3 DNA. D genes are given only for firm matches. Clone size is not always given. Where it is, it says once, few, many or a class for expanded clones.

TRBD1 | - | TRBJ2-2 | TRBV5-1 | CASTLIGQGATGELFF | TGCGCCAGCACCTTGATCGGACAGGGGGCCACCGGGGAGCTGTTTTTT
- | once | TRBJ2-7 | TRBV27 | CASSPTLVTPPSYEQYF | TGTGCCAGCAGCCCAACCTTAGTGACTCCCCCTTCCTACGAGCAGTACTTC
TRBD1 | - | TRBJ1-4 | TRBV7-2 | CASSADRGFKLFF | TGTGCCAGCAGCGCGGACAGGGGGTTTAAACTGTTTTTT
- | - | TRBJ1-3 | TRBV7-9 | CASSLTEAGNTIYF | TGTGCCAGCAGCTTAACGGAGGCTGGAAACACCATATATTTT
TRBD1 | - | TRBJ2-3 | TRBV7-9 | CASSLEGQQDTQYF | TGTGCCAGCAGCTTAGAGGGACAGCAGGATACGCAGTATTTT
- | - | TRBJ1-4 | TRBV5-4 | CASRWTPGREKLFF | TGTGCCAGCAGATGGACCCCGGGAAGGGAAAAACTGTTTTTT
TRBD1 | few | TRBJ1-4 | TRBV3-1/TRBV3-2 | CASSQYAGQGGEKLFF | TGTGCCAGCAGCCAATACGCGGGACAGGGCGGTGAAAAACTGTTTTTT
TRBD2 | - | TRBJ2-5 | TRBV7-2 | CASRQDGRAGETQYF | TGTGCCAGCAGACAAGACGGGAGGGCCGGGGAGACCCAGTACTTC
- | - | TRBJ1-1 | TRBV4-1 | CASSQGQTTEAFF | TGCGCCAGCAGCCAAGGACAGACCACTGAAGCTTTCTTT
- | - | TRBJ2-1 | TRBV7-6 | CASSLGGFRGRNSYNEQFF | TGTGCCAGCAGCTTAGGAGGCTTCAGGGGACGGAATTCCTACAATGAGCAGTTCTTC
- | - | TRBJ1-1 | TRBV30 | CAWRRGSNTEAFF | TGTGCCTGGAGGCGCGGGAGTAACACTGAAGCTTTCTTT
- | - | TRBJ1-6 | TRBV6-2/TRBV6-3 | CASSYSRDTYSPLHF | TGTGCCAGCAGTTACTCCCGGGACACATATTCACCCCTCCACTTT
- | - | TRBJ1-3 | TRBV2 | CASTLKWPGFHRLDTIYF | TGTGCCAGCACCCTGAAATGGCCAGGGTTTCATCGATTAGACACCATATATTTT
TRBD2 | - | TRBJ2-5 | TRBV7-9 | CASSRPGLEETQYF | TGTGCCAGCAGTCGCCCTGGACTAGAAGAGACCCAGTACTTC
- | - | TRBJ1-3 | TRBV4-2 | CASSQRNLAIGNTIYF | TGTGCCAGCAGCCAACGAAATTTAGCGATCGGAAACACCATATATTTT
TRBD1 | - | TRBJ2-7 | TRBV6-9 | CASSFGTVIPSYEQYF | TGTGCCAGCAGCTTCGGGACAGTTATCCCCTCCTACGAGCAGTACTTC
TRBD1 | - | TRBJ2-1 | TRBV28 | CASSPQWRDRGLVKNEQFF | TGTGCCAGCAGTCCCCAATGGAGGGACAGGGGGCTTGTAAAAAATGAGCAGTTCTTC
TRBD2 | few | TRBJ2-6 | TRBV28 | CASSFLLAGNSGANVLTF | TGTGCCAGCAGTTTTCTACTAGCGGGGAACTCTGGGGCCAACGTCCTGACTTTC
TRBD2 | - | TRBJ2-1 | TRBV30 | CAWSAGLGTYNEQFF | TGTGCCTGGAGTGCCGGACTAGGGACGTACAATGAGCAGTTCTTC
TRBD1 | - | TRBJ1-5 | TRBV19 | CASSGQVGNQPQHF | TGTGCCAGTAGCGGACAGGTCGGCAATCAGCCCCAGCATTTT
- | few | TRBJ2-1 | TRBV6-5 | CASGDSVSSYNEQFF | TGTGCCAGCGGCGACTCCGTGAGCTCCTACAATGAGCAGTTCTTC
- | - | TRBJ2-3 | TRBV6-5 | CASVGSGLDTQYF | TGTGCCAGCGTGGGTAGCGGCCTGGATACGCAGTATTTT
- | - | TRBJ1-1 | TRBV20-1 | CSASFRGGDAFF | TGCAGTGCTAGTTTCAGAGGAGGGGACGCTTTCTTT
TRBD1 | - | TRBJ1-2 | TRBV28 | CASRRTGLGYGYTF | TGTGCCAGCAGACGGACAGGGTTAGGCTATGGCTACACCTTC
TRBD1 | - | TRBJ1-1 | TRBV13 | CASSTGTAYEAFF | TGTGCCAGCAGCACCGGGACAGCTTATGAAGCTTTCTTT
- | - | TRBJ2-2 | TRBV9 | CASSVRQDGTGELFF | TGTGCCAGCAGCGTAAGACAGGATGGAACCGGGGAGCTGTTTTTT
TRBD1 | - | TRBJ2-5 | TRBV27 | CASSRTGGGGGETQYF | TGTGCCAGCAGTCGGACAGGGGGAGGTGGCGGAGAGACCCAGTACTTC
- | - | TRBJ1-1 | TRBV20-1 | CSASPRLSEAFF | TGCAGTGCTAGTCCCAGGCTCTCTGAAGCTTTCTTT
TRBD1 | - | TRBJ2-1 | TRBV5-4 | CASSEQGRIYNEQFF | TGTGCCAGCAGCGAACAGGGGCGGATCTACAATGAGCAGTTCTTC
- | - | TRBJ2-1 | TRBV28 | CASSLILNNEQFF | TGTGCCAGCAGTTTAATACTAAACAATGAGCAGTTCTTC
TRBD1 | - | TRBJ2-7 | TRBV5-1 | CASSPWTGNEQYF | TGCGCCAGCAGCCCGTGGACAGGGAACGAGCAGTACTTC
TRBD2 | - | TRBJ2-3 | TRBV6-1 | CASSGSGVSTSTDTQYF | TGTGCCAGCAGTGGGAGCGGGGTGTCCACTAGCACAGATACGCAGTATTTT
- | - | TRBJ2-7 | TRBV27 | CASSSNSYEQYF | TGTGCCAGCAGTTCTAACTCCTACGAGCAGTACTTC
TRBD1 | - | TRBJ1-6 | TRBV5-1 | CASSPGSTGGYHSPLHF | TGCGCCAGCAGCCCGGGTTCGACAGGGGGATATCATTCACCCCTCCACTTT
- | - | TRBJ1-1 | TRBV30 | CAWLVHGGYLKAFF | TGTGCCTGGTTAGTCCATGGGGGCTACCTGAAAGCTTTCTTT
TRBD2 | - | TRBJ2-2 | TRBV10-2 | CASSEVTASGSPGELFF | TGCGCCAGCAGTGAAGTTACGGCTAGCGGGAGCCCCGGGGAGCTGTTTTTT
TRBD1 | - | TRBJ1-3 | TRBV5-5 | CASSLILTGTGNTIYF | TGTGCCAGCAGCTTGATATTGACAGGGACTGGAAACACCATATATTTT
- | - | TRBJ2-3 | TRBV7-8 | CASSPPRSNTQYF | TGTGCCAGCAGTCCCCCCCGGTCCAATACGCAGTATTTT
- | - | TRBJ1-6 | TRBV27 | CASSPPIAGRDNSPLHF | TGTGCCAGCAGTCCACCGATTGCGGGACGAGATAATTCACCCCTCCACTTT
- | - | TRBJ1-5 | TRBV19 | CASSIKGRNQPQHF | TGTGCCAGTAGTATTAAGGGGCGCAATCAGCCCCAGCATTTT
TRBD1 | once | TRBJ2-5 | TRBV6-6 | CASSYGTVQETQYF | TGTGCCAGCAGTTATGGGACAGTCCAAGAGACCCAGTACTTC
- | - | TRBJ2-7 | TRBV12-3/TRBV12-4 | CASSLRGEQYF | TGTGCCAGCAGTTTACGGGGCGAGCAGTACTTC
TRBD1 | - | TRBJ2-2 | TRBV5-4 | CASRTGDTGELFF | TGTGCCAGCAGGACAGGGGACACCGGGGAGCTGTTTTTT
- | once | TRBJ1-6 | TRBV3-1/TRBV3-2 | CASSRGSSSPLHF | TGTGCCAGCAGTCGAGGGAGTTCTTCACCCCTCCACTTT
TRBD1 | - | TRBJ2-3 | TRBV19 | CASSPTTGGLTDTQYF | TGTGCCAGTAGTCCGACGACAGGGGGCTTGACAGATACGCAGTATTTT
- | - | TRBJ1-6 | TRBV27 | CASSSQGPEYNSPLHF | TGTGCCAGCTCCTCCCAGGGTCCAGAGTATAATTCACCCCTCCACTTT
TRBD1 | few | TRBJ1-4 | TRBV7-6 | CASSLVTGGVGELFF | TGTGCCAGCAGCTTGGTCACAGGGGGCGTCGGGGAACTGTTTTTT
- | few | TRBJ2-2 | TRBV4-3 | CASSQADTAGGELFF | TGCGCCAGCAGCCAAGCCGACACGGCGGGCGGGGAGCTGTTTTTT
- | few | TRBJ1-2 | TRBV2 | CASLPGQGARGGYTF | TGTGCCAGCCTCCCCGGTCAGGGAGCCAGGGGTGGCTACACCTTC
TRBD2 | - | TRBJ2-5 | TRBV7-2 | CASSLMRGFFPQETQYF | TGTGCCAGCAGCTTAATGCGGGGGTTCTTTCCACAAGAGACCCAGTACTTC
TRBD1 | once | TRBJ1-4 | TRBV18 | CASTGQGNEKLFF | TGTGCCAGCACCGGACAGGGTAATGAAAAACTGTTTTTT